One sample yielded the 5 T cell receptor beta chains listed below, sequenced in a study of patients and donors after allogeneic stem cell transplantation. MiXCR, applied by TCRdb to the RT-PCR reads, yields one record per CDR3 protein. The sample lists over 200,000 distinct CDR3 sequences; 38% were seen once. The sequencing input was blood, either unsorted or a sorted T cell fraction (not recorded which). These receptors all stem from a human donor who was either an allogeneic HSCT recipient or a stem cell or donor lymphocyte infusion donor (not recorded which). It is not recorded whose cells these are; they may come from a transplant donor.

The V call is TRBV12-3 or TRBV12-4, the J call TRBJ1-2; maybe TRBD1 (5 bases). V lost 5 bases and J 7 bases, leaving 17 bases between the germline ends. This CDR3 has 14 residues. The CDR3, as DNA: TGTGCCAGCAGTGTAAGGGCAGGGCGCCGTGGCTACACCTTC. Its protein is CASSVRAGRRGYTF.

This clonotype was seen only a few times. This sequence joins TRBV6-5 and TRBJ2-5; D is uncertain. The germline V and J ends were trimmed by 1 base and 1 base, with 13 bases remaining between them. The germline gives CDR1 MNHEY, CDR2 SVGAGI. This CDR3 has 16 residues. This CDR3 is CASSYYFWRIQETQYF. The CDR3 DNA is TGTGCCAGCAGTTACTACTTTTGGAGAATCCAAGAGACCCAGTACTTC.

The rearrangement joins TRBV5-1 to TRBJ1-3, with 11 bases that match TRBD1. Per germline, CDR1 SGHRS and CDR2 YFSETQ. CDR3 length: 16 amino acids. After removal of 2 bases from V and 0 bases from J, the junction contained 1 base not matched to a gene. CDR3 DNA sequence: TGCGCCAGCAGCTTCGGGACAGGGGGCTCTGGAAACACCATATATTTT. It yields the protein CASSFGTGGSGNTIYF.

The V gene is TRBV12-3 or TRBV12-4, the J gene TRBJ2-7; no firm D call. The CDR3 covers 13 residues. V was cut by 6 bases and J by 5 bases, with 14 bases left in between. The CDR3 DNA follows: TGTGCCAGCAGCACGATCGGAAGGCACGAGCAGTACTTC. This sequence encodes CASSTIGRHEQYF.

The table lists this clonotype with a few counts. CDR3: CSARIAGGYNEQFF. For the CDR3, the DNA is TGCAGTGCTAGAATAGCGGGCGGCTACAATGAGCAGTTCTTC. The rearrangement uses TRBV20-1 and TRBJ2-1; 7 nucleotides agree with TRBD2. V was pared by 2 bases and J by 3 bases, with 4 bases of the junction left unmatched. The CDR3 covers 14 residues. Germline V gene data show CDR1 as DFQATT and CDR2 as SNEGSKA (reference sequence).